This T cell receptor beta chain stems from a study of blood T cell repertoires in COVID-19. On the study more broadly: Samples taken during acute and convalescent COVID-19 were collected in the United States, Italy and Spain.

Sequencing was performed with immunoSEQ multiplex PCR; in TCRdb, only in-frame clones are kept and a portion is missing. The sample holds over 75,000 clones; just over 85% are singletons and the top ten take around 2%. Seattle patient enrollment occurred during active infection, with longitudinal follow-up thereafter. Trimming stripped 4 bases from V and 5 bases from J, with 18 bases between. The length of the CDR3 is 16 residues. The germline V gene encodes CDR1 MDHEN and CDR2 SYDVKM. The gene calls are TRBV28 and TRBJ1-5; D gene uncertain. Specimen: peripheral blood. This sequence was found in a man between 45 and 60 years old with COVID-19, enrolled during active disease. The CDR3 loop reads CASSSISFGVYQPQHF. The CDR3 region has the DNA TGTGCCAGCAGTTCAATTAGCTTCGGGGTCTATCAGCCCCAGCATTTT. Together with reference TRBV28 and TRBJ1-5, the CDR3 gives the full variable domain: DVKVTQSSRYLVKRTGEKVFLECVQDMDHENMFWYRQDPGLGLRLIYFSYDVKMKEKGDIPEGYSVSREKKERFSLILESASTNQTSMYLCASSSISFGVYQPQHFGDGTRLSIL.